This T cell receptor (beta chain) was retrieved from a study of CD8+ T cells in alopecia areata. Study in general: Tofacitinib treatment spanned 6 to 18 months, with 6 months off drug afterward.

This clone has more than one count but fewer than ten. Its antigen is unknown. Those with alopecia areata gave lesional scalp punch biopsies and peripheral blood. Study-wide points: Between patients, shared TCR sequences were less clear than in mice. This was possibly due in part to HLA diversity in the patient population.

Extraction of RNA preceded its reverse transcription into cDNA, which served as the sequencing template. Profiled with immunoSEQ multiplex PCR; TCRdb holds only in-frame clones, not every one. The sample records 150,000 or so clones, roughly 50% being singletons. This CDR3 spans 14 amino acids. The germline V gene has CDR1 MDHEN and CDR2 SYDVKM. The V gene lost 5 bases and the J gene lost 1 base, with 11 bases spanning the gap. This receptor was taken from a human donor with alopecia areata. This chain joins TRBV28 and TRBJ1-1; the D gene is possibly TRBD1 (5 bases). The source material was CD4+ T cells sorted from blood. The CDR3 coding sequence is TGTGCCAGCAGTATCTGGGACGGGAACACTGAAGCTTTCTTT. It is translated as CASSIWDGNTEAFF.